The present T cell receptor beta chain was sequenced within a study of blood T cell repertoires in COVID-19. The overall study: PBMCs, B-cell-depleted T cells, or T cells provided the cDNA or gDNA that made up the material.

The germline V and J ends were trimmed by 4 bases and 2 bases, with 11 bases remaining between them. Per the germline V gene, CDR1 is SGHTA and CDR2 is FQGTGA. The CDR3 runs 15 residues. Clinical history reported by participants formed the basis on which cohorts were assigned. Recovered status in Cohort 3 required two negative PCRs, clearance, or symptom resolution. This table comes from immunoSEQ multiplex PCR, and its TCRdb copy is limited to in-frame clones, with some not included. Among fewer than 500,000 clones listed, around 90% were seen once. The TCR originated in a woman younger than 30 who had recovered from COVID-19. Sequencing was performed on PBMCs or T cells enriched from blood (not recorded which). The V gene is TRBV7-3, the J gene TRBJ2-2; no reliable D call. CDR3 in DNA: TGTGCCAGCAGCTCAGAACTACTAAACACCGGGGAGCTGTTTTTT. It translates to CASSSELLNTGELFF.